Sequencing of this T cell receptor (beta chain) was carried out in a study of OX40 agonist ivuxolimab in advanced cancers. CDR1 MDHEN and CDR2 SYDVKM come from the germline V gene. V was clipped by 7 bases and J by 4 bases, with 13 bases between them. The CDR3 sequence is 13 residues long. Profiling relied on immunoSEQ multiplex PCR, and the TCRdb table lists in-frame clones only, not all of them. Among 95,000 to 150,000 clones listed, about 90% were seen once. The sequence derives from an adult with an advanced solid tumor such as melanoma, head and neck, liver or kidney cancer. Sequences were derived from CD4+ or CD8+ T cells sorted from blood, sampled in a trial of the OX40 agonist ivuxolimab. The V gene is TRBV28, the J gene TRBJ1-2; D is undetermined. The chain's CDR3 is CASTLGLGYGYTF. CDR3 bases: TGTGCCAGCACTCTGGGGTTAGGCTATGGCTACACCTTC.